These 30 T cell receptor beta chains originate from one sample sequenced in a study of blood T cells in healthy people across ages. The second PCR ran 7 to 11 cycles with a sample-barcoded 5' primer and J-beta primers. TCRdb reprocessed the 5' RACE reads with MiXCR, giving one entry per CDR3 protein. Here the sample spans 1,800,000 or so distinct CDR3 sequences, 35% to 50% being singletons. Material for sequencing was blood. The receptors were sampled from a human donor in good health.

Remarks on this clonotype: It is likely a read error, because the conserved phenylalanine at the end of the CDR3 is missing. V usage is TRBV29-1 and J usage is TRBJ1-4, with D maybe TRBD1 (6 bases). The V end lost 7 bases, the J end lost 5 bases, and 8 bases lay between the germline ends. This CDR3 region has 11 residues. The germline V gene encodes CDR1 SQVTM and CDR2 ANQGSEA. CDR3 sequence reads: CSATGNEKLFV. CDR3 nucleotide sequence: TGCAGCGCCACAGGGAATGAAAAACTGTTTGTT.

This clonotype was picked up a small number of times. The rearrangement uses TRBV4-1 and TRBJ2-7; 8 bases align to TRBD2. V was pared by 4 bases and J by 7 bases, with 9 bases of the junction left unmatched. The CDR3 length is 14 residues. CDR1 MGHRA and CDR2 YSYEKL come from the germline V gene. CDR3 protein: CASSLSGVGFEQYF. The CDR3 DNA sequence: TGCGCCAGCAGCCTTAGCGGGGTCGGTTTTGAGCAGTACTTC.

In DNA form, the CDR3 reads TGTGCCAGCAGTTCCCACGGACAGGGAAATTTCGAGCAGTACTTC. Protein product: CASSSHGQGNFEQYF. This chain links TRBV28 with TRBJ2-7; TRBD1 aligns across 8 bases. Germline assignment: CDR1 MDHEN and CDR2 SYDVKM. Unmatched junction bases numbered 11, after V lost 4 bases and J lost 6 bases. The CDR3 has 15 residues.

This clonotype was seen once. The chain combines TRBV5-1 with TRBJ2-1; D might be TRBD2 (5 bases). V lost 0 bases and J lost 4, with 11 bases in between. Germline CDR1 reads SGHRS; CDR2 reads YFSETQ. This CDR3 has 15 residues. The CDR3 sequence: CASSLVGSEYNEQFF. CDR3 nucleotide sequence: TGCGCCAGCAGCTTGGTGGGTAGCGAGTACAATGAGCAGTTCTTC.

The V gene is TRBV20-1, the J gene TRBJ1-2; 9 bases map to TRBD1. This CDR3 region has 16 residues. The germline V gene has CDR1 DFQATT and CDR2 SNEGSKA (reference sequence). V was clipped by 5 bases and J by 7 bases; unmatched bases: 17. CDR3 region: CSAAKSAGTGISGYTF. In DNA, the CDR3 is TGCAGTGCTGCGAAAAGCGCCGGGACAGGGATCTCTGGCTACACCTTC.

The gene calls are TRBV20-1 and TRBJ1-2, with unresolved D. Per germline, CDR1 DFQATT and CDR2 SNEGSKA (reference sequence). The CDR3 sequence is 15 residues long. V lost 5 bases, J lost 2 bases, and 18 bases lay in between. The CDR3 protein is CSASPSHVPNYGYTF. The CDR3, as DNA: TGCAGTGCTTCCCCTTCGCACGTCCCGAACTATGGCTACACCTTC.

This clonotype has ten or more counts. This chain links TRBV15 with TRBJ2-7; 9 bases are a match to TRBD1. V lost 0 bases to trimming and J lost 3 bases; unmatched junction nucleotides: 3. This CDR3 has 15 amino acids. CDR1 LNHNV and CDR2 YYDKDF come from the germline V gene (reference sequence). In nucleotides, the CDR3 is TGTGCCACCAGCAGAGATGGGGGACAGGGCTACGAGCAGTACTTC. It is translated as CATSRDGGQGYEQYF.

There are a few counts of this clonotype. V is TRBV7-6 and J is TRBJ2-3; TRBD2 matches at 8 bases. Germline assignment: CDR1 SGHVS and CDR2 FNYEAQ. The ends lost 0 bases at V and 1 base at J; junction bases unmatched: 6. The CDR3 runs to 17 residues. The CDR3 bases are TGTGCCAGCAGCTTAGCGGGACTAGAACCTGGCACAGATACGCAGTATTTT. Its translation is CASSLAGLEPGTDTQYF.

This clonotype has more than one count but fewer than ten. The chain links TRBV20-1 to TRBJ1-1; D unresolved. V dropped 1 base and J dropped 8 bases, with 11 bases sitting between them. There are 12 residues in the CDR3. Germline CDR1 reads DFQATT; CDR2 reads SNEGSKA (reference sequence). The DNA for the CDR3 is TGCAGTGCTAGAGTGAACGGGGAGGAAGCTTTCTTT. Encoded protein: CSARVNGEEAFF.

V gene TRBV29-1 combines with J gene TRBJ1-2; possibly TRBD1 for D (5 bases). Per the germline V gene, CDR1 is SQVTM and CDR2 is ANQGSEA. This CDR3 contains 13 residues. V gave up 6 bases and J gave up 4 bases, with 15 bases separating them. The CDR3 reads CSVADSVSYGYTF. The CDR3 DNA reads as TGCAGCGTGGCTGACAGTGTTAGCTATGGCTACACCTTC. Based on the CDR3 plus reference TRBV29-1 and TRBJ1-2, the full variable domain is SAVISQKPSRDICQRGTSLTIQCQVDSQVTMMFWYRQQPGQSLTLIATANQGSEATYESGFVIDKFPISRPNLTFSTLTVSNMSPEDSSIYLCSVADSVSYGYTFGSGTRLTVV.

The genes are TRBV5-1 and TRBJ2-3; TRBD2 might be the D (6 bases). The V gene lost 5 bases and the J gene lost 1 base, with 11 bases spanning the gap. Germline V gene sequence: CDR1 SGHRS, CDR2 YFSETQ. This CDR3 contains 14 residues. DNA for the CDR3: TGCGCCAGCAGGTTCGGCGGGGGCACAGATACGCAGTATTTT. It codes for CASRFGGGTDTQYF.

This clonotype has more than one count but fewer than ten. This chain connects TRBV5-1 to TRBJ1-1; D not certain. This CDR3 is built from 15 residues. Germline CDR1 and CDR2: SGHRS and YFSETQ. V lost 2 bases and J lost 0, with 11 bases in between. The CDR3 DNA follows: TGCGCCAGCAGCTTTAAAGGTTACATGAACACTGAAGCTTTCTTT. Its translation is CASSFKGYMNTEAFF.

The rearrangement uses TRBV5-1 and TRBJ1-5, with TRBD1 matching 8 bases. The junction had 6 bases not matched to a gene; V was cut back by 0 bases and J by 4 bases. CDR1 is SGHRS, CDR2 YFSETQ, per germline. CDR3 length: 16 amino acids. Written as DNA, the CDR3 is TGCGCCAGCAGCTTGGTCCCGGGACAGGCTAATCAGCCCCAGCATTTT. It specifies CASSLVPGQANQPQHF.

This sequence joins TRBV6-2 or TRBV6-3 and TRBJ2-5, with 9 bases matching TRBD2. V lost 4 bases to trimming and J lost 4 bases; unmatched junction nucleotides: 7. CDR3 length equals 15 residues. CDR1 MNHEY and CDR2 SVGEGT come from the germline V gene. The CDR3 DNA follows: TGTGCCAGCAGTTTGACAGGACTAGCGATAGAGACCCAGTACTTC. Amino acids: CASSLTGLAIETQYF.

The V gene is TRBV7-3, the J gene TRBJ1-1; tentatively, D is TRBD1 (5 bases). Trimming took off 4 bases at V and 6 bases at J, with 12 bases between the two ends. The length of the CDR3 is 13 residues. CDR1 and CDR2 (germline): SGHTA, FQGTGA. The CDR3 loop is CASSSRGYAEAFF. The CDR3 region has the DNA TGTGCCAGCAGCTCTAGGGGATACGCTGAAGCTTTCTTT.

The CDR3 DNA is TGTGCCAGCTCACCACAGTACTCAGGACGGTCGAACACCGGGGAGCTGTTTTTT. Its protein is CASSPQYSGRSNTGELFF. The rearrangement links TRBV18 to TRBJ2-2; D is unresolved. Germline CDR1 reads KGHSH; CDR2 reads LQKENI. The ends were cut back, 1 base at V and 0 bases at J, with 15 bases in the middle. This CDR3 comprises 18 residues.

About this clonotype itself: The germline gene is not matched at one end of the junction; a read error may be the cause. In DNA, the CDR3 is TGCAGTGCCAGAGGGATACACCTTATCAATCAGCCCCAGCATTTT. Amino acid sequence: CSARGIHLINQPQHF. The V and J genes are TRBV20-1 and TRBJ1-5, with D hard to call. In germline, CDR1 is DFQATT, CDR2 SNEGSKA (reference sequence). CDR3 length equals 15 residues.

The V call is TRBV7-2, the J call TRBJ1-5; D gene uncertain. The germline CDR1 and CDR2 sequences are SGHTA and FQGNSA. The CDR3 runs 14 residues. V gave up 1 base and J gave up 6 bases, with 10 bases separating them. CDR3 sequence (DNA): TGTGCCAGCAGCTTAGGGCGATCAAGTCAGCCCCAGCATTTT. Protein sequence: CASSLGRSSQPQHF.

This sequence joins TRBV10-3 and TRBJ2-7, with 8 bases matching TRBD1. CDR3 length: 14 amino acids. Germline V CDR1 and CDR2: ENHRY, SYGVKD. The trim removed 7 bases at V and 2 bases at J, leaving 7 bases unmatched. CDR3 nucleotide sequence: TGTGCCATCACCAGAGACAGGGGAGCCTACGAGCAGTACTTC. This translates into CAITRDRGAYEQYF.

The rearrangement joins TRBV11-2 to TRBJ2-1, with a possible D match to TRBD2 (5 bases). This CDR3 comprises 19 residues. From germline, CDR1 is SGHAT and CDR2 FQNNGV. V was shortened by 2 bases and J by 0 bases, with 20 bases between the two germline ends. In DNA form, the CDR3 reads TGTGCCAGCAGCTTACGACCCCGCTTGAGCGGAAGCTCCTACAATGAGCAGTTCTTC. Encoded protein: CASSLRPRLSGSSYNEQFF.

This clonotype appeared once. This chain's CDR3 is CASRRTGLSQPQHF. CDR3 nucleotide sequence: TGTGCCAGCAGAAGGACAGGGCTTAGTCAGCCCCAGCATTTT. The V call is TRBV7-2, the J call TRBJ1-5; 8 bases are shared with TRBD1. V dropped 6 bases and J dropped 6; count of bases not matched to a gene: 7. The V gene's germline CDR1 is SGHTA and CDR2 FQGNSA. The CDR3 covers 14 residues.

As regards this clonotype: Because the CDR3's place on the DNA is in doubt, the DNA is left out and the CDR3 is given as listed by TCRdb. This chain uses TRBV7-5 with TRBJ2-7; TRBD2 is the table's D call and was not checked against the DNA. TRBV7-5 is noted as a pseudogene. The CDR3 contains 19 residues when both ends are counted. The CDR3 region is CISVSEALPLSGDPYEQYF.

CDR3 region: CATSDAPRAGIQETQYF. CDR3 sequence (DNA): TGTGCCACCAGTGATGCCCCCAGAGCGGGCATCCAAGAGACCCAGTACTTC. The chain uses TRBV24-1 and TRBJ2-5; weak D call: TRBD2 (6 bases). V lost 3 bases and J lost 1, with 17 bases in between. Germline CDR1 reads KGHDR; CDR2 reads SFDVKD. The CDR3 runs to 17 residues.

V is TRBV12-3 or TRBV12-4 and J is TRBJ2-5; D gene uncertain. There are 13 residues in the CDR3. Deletions cut 6 bases from V and 1 base from J, with 9 bases between. CDR3 sequence: CASSRYLQETQYF. The CDR3 region has the DNA TGTGCCAGCAGCCGGTACCTCCAAGAGACCCAGTACTTC.

This clonotype was observed a few times. The CDR3 loop is CASSLAEGQPYGYTF. The CDR3 bases are TGTGCCAGCAGTTTAGCCGAGGGACAGCCCTATGGCTACACCTTC. The chain links TRBV28 to TRBJ1-2; 7 nucleotides line up with TRBD1. CDR1 is MDHEN and CDR2 is SYDVKM in the germline V gene. The CDR3 contains 15 residues. Trimming removed 2 bases from V and 4 bases from J; junction bases left unmatched: 7.

This chain uses TRBV29-1 with TRBJ1-2; TRBD1 agrees at 7 bases. The CDR3 extends over 12 amino acids. Unmatched junction bases numbered 5, after V lost 6 bases and J lost 4 bases. Germline assignment: CDR1 SQVTM and CDR2 ANQGSEA. CDR3 residues: CSVIQGTYGYTF. CDR3 DNA sequence: TGCAGCGTGATACAGGGGACCTATGGCTACACCTTC. The full variable domain, its missing parts supplied by reference TRBV29-1 and TRBJ1-2, is SAVISQKPSRDICQRGTSLTIQCQVDSQVTMMFWYRQQPGQSLTLIATANQGSEATYESGFVIDKFPISRPNLTFSTLTVSNMSPEDSSIYLCSVIQGTYGYTFGSGTRLTVV.

V usage is TRBV7-3 and J usage is TRBJ2-5, with D unresolved. Germline V gives CDR1 SGHTA, CDR2 FQGTGA. Trimming left V 3 bases short and J 11 bases short, with 13 bases between. The CDR3 is made up of 12 amino acids. In nucleotides, the CDR3 is TGTGCCAGCAGCTTTTACCCCAATGAGCAGTACTTC. Residues: CASSFYPNEQYF. Using reference TRBV7-3 and TRBJ2-5 for the parts outside the CDR3, the full variable domain is GAGVSQTPSNKVTEKGKYVELRCDPISGHTALYWYRQSLGQGPEFLIYFQGTGAADDSGLPNDRFFAVRPEGSVSTLKIQRTERGDSAVYLCASSFYPNEQYFGPGTRLLVL.

V usage is TRBV2 and J usage is TRBJ2-1; D is ambiguous. CDR1 and CDR2 from the germline V gene are SNHLY and FYNNEI. This CDR3 has 13 amino acids. Between the trimmed V and J ends, which lost 0 bases and 14 bases, there was a span of 14 bases. CDR3 coding DNA: TGTGCCAGCAGTGAAGCTGATTATGCAGGAAAGTTCTTC. Its translation is CASSEADYAGKFF.

The V and J genes are TRBV6-2 or TRBV6-3 and TRBJ2-2; TRBD1 is a possible D gene (5 bases). The CDR3 contains 13 residues. CDR1 is MNHEY, CDR2 SVGEGT, per germline. V was cut by 5 bases and J by 5 bases, with 9 bases left in between. The CDR3 is CASSRRATGELFF. CDR3 coding DNA: TGTGCCAGCAGTCGCAGGGCGACCGGGGAGCTGTTTTTT.

The chain links TRBV12-3 or TRBV12-4 to TRBJ1-4; the D gene is possibly TRBD1 (5 bases). This CDR3 has 15 amino acids. V was cut by 7 bases and J by 3 bases, with 15 bases left in between. CDR3 in amino acids: CASTRQIGANEKLFF. CDR3 nucleotide sequence: TGTGCCAGCACCCGACAGATTGGGGCTAATGAAAAACTGTTTTTT.